Below, 7 T cell receptor beta chains from the same sample are listed, as sequenced in a study of blood T cell repertoires in COVID-19. TCRdb's copy holds only in-frame clones and misses some; the assay was immunoSEQ multiplex PCR. This table has over 75,000 clones, about 88% appearing once. Sequencing was performed on peripheral blood. Receptor source: a woman of 80 years or more with acute or convalescent COVID-19.

CDR3 bases: TGCGCCAGCAGCTTAGGACAGGGACCAGATACGCAGTATTTT. This sequence encodes CASSLGQGPDTQYF. V and J are TRBV5-1 and TRBJ2-3, with 8 bases matching TRBD1. The CDR3 runs 14 residues. Germline assignment: CDR1 SGHRS and CDR2 YFSETQ. J gave up 4 bases and V 2 bases, and 3 bases lay outside the gene matches.

The J gene is TRBJ2-3, the V gene TRBV7-9, with 7 bases matching TRBD2. The CDR3 has 15 amino acids. The germline CDR1 and CDR2 sequences are SEHNR and FQNEAQ (reference sequence). With 7 bases clipped from V and 2 bases from J, the junction kept 9 bases outside the gene matches. The CDR3 bases are TGTGCCAGCACCCAGACTAGCAGAGACACAGATACGCAGTATTTT. Protein: CASTQTSRDTDTQYF.

V gene TRBV28 combines with J gene TRBJ2-1, with 10 bases matching TRBD1. CDR3 length: 15 amino acids. Germline CDR1 MDHEN, CDR2 SYDVKM. The V gene end was trimmed by 8 bases and the J gene end by 7 bases; junction bases not matched to a gene: 11. In nucleotides, the CDR3 is TGTGCCAGCCTTTCCTTCGACAGGGGGCAAAATGAGCAGTTCTTC. Translated, it gives CASLSFDRGQNEQFF.

This rearrangement joins TRBV5-1 to TRBJ1-2; 8 nucleotides agree with TRBD1. The CDR3 contains 13 residues. Germline CDR1 reads SGHRS; CDR2 reads YFSETQ. Unmatched junction bases numbered 2, after V lost 3 bases and J lost 4 bases. The CDR3 nucleotides are TGCGCCAGCAGCTCAGGGGGCGTCTATGGCTACACCTTC. This gives the protein CASSSGGVYGYTF.

The gene calls are TRBV29-1 and TRBJ1-4, with TRBD1 matching 7 bases. The CDR3 consists of 12 residues. The germline V gene has CDR1 SQVTM and CDR2 ANQGSEA. V trimming: 3 bases; J trimming: 7 bases; junction bases outside the gene matches: 2. In DNA, the CDR3 is TGCAGCGTTGAGACAGGGATTGAAAAACTGTTTTTT. Its translation: CSVETGIEKLFF.

Written as DNA, the CDR3 is TGTGCCAGTAGTATAACTAGCGGGGGAAACACAGATACGCAGTATTTT. It codes for CASSITSGGNTDTQYF. The chain combines TRBV19 with TRBJ2-3, with 11 bases matching TRBD2. Trimming took 2 bases from V and 2 from J; bases not matched to a gene: 3. The germline V gene encodes CDR1 LNHDA and CDR2 SQIVND (reference sequence). The CDR3 has 16 amino acids.

The sample holds one count of this clone. V usage is TRBV4-3 and J usage is TRBJ1-1; 7 bases align to TRBD1. Losses at the gene ends were 6 bases for V and 0 bases for J; bases not matched to a gene: 7. CDR1 LGHNA and CDR2 YSLEER come from the germline V gene. The CDR3 loop spans 15 amino acids. Written as DNA, the CDR3 is TGCGCCAGCAGTTTAGGGGACAGTTTGAACACTGAAGCTTTCTTT. Protein sequence: CASSLGDSLNTEAFF.